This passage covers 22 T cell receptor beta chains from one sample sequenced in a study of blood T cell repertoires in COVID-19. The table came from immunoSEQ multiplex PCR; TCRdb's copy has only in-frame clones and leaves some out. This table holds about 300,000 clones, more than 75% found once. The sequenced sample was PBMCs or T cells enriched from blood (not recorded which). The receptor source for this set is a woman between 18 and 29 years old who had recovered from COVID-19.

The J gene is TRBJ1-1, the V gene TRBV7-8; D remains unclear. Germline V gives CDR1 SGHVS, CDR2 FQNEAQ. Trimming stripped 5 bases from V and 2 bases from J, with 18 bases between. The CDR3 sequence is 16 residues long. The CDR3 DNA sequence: TGTGCCAGCAGCCCAACACCCCGGGTCGATAACACTGAAGCTTTCTTT. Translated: CASSPTPRVDNTEAFF.

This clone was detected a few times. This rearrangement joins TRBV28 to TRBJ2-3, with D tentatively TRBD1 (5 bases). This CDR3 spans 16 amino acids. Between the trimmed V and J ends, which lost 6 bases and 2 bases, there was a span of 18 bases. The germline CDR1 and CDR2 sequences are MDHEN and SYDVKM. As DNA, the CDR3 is TGTGCCAGCAGCTCTCCGGTAGACAGAGACACAGATACGCAGTATTTT. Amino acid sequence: CASSSPVDRDTDTQYF.

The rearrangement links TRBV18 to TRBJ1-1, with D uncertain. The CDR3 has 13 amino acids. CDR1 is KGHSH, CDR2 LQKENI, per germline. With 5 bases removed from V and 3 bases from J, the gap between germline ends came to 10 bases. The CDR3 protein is CASSLEADTEAFF. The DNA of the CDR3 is TGTGCCAGCTCATTAGAGGCCGACACTGAAGCTTTCTTT.

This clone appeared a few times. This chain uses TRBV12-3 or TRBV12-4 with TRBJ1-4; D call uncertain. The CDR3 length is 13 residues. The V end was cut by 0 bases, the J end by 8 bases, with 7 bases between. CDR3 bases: TGTGCCAGCAGTTTAGCGTCTATCGAAAAACTGTTTTTT. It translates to CASSLASIEKLFF.

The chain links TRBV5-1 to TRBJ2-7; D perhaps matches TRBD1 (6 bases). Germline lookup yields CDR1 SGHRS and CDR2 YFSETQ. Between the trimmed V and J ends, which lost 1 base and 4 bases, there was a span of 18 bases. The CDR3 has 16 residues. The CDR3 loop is CASSLKAETGRYEQYF. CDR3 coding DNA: TGCGCCAGCAGCTTGAAGGCTGAAACAGGGCGGTACGAGCAGTACTTC.

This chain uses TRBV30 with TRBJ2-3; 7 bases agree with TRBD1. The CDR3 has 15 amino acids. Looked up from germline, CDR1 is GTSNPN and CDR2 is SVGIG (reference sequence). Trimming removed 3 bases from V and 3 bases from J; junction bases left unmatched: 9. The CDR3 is CAWRGKGAVTDTQYF. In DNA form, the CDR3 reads TGTGCCTGGAGGGGAAAGGGGGCAGTAACAGATACGCAGTATTTT.

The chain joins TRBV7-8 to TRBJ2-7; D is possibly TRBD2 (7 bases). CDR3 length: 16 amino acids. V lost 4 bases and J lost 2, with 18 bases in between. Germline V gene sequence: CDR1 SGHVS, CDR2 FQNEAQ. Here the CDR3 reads CASSSLGGPPTYEQYF. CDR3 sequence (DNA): TGTGCCAGCAGCTCCCTGGGGGGGCCCCCCACCTACGAGCAGTACTTC.

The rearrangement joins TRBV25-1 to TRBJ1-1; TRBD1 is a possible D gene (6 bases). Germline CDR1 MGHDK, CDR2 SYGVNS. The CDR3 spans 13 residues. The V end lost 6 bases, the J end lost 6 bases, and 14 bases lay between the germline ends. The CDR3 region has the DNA TGTGCCAGCAGGCGAGCCGGGACATCTGAAGCTTTCTTT. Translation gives CASRRAGTSEAFF.

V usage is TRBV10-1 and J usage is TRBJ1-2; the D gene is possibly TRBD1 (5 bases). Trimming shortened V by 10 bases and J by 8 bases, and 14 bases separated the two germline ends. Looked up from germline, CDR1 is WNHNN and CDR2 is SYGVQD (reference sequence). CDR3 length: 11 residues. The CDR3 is CATITREGYTF. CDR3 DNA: TGCGCCACCATCACCAGGGAAGGCTACACCTTC.

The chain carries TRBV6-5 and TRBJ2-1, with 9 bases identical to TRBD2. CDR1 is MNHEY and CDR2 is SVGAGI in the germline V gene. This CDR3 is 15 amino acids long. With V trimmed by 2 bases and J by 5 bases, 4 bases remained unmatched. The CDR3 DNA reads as TGTGCCAGCAGTTACGGACTAGCGATCCACAATGAGCAGTTCTTC. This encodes CASSYGLAIHNEQFF.

Written as DNA, the CDR3 is TGTGCCAGCAGTTCAACAGGGGGCAAGGAGCAGTACTTC. Encoded protein: CASSSTGGKEQYF. The rearrangement links TRBV28 to TRBJ2-7; 9 nucleotides match TRBD1. Germline CDR1 and CDR2: MDHEN and SYDVKM. CDR3 size: 13 residues. The V gene end was trimmed by 4 bases and the J gene end by 7 bases; junction bases not matched to a gene: 5.

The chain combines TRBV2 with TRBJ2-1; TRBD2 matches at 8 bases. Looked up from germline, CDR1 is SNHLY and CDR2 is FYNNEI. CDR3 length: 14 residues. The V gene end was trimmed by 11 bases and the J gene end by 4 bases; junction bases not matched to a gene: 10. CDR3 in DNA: TGTGCCTCCGGGGGGGGAGAAGCTTACAATGAGCAGTTCTTC. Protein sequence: CASGGGEAYNEQFF.

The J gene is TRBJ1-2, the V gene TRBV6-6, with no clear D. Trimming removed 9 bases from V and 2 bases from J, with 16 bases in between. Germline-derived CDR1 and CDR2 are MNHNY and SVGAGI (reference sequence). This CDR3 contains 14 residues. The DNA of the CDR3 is TGTGCCAGTAGAGGGTTAACCGCAAACTATGGCTACACCTTC. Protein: CASRGLTANYGYTF.

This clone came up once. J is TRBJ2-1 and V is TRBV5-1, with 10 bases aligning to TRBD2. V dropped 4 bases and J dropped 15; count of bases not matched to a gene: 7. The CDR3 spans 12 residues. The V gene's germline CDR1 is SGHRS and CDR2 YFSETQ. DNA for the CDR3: TGCGCCAGCAGCCCGTCTACTAGCGGGGCGTTCTTC. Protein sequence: CASSPSTSGAFF.

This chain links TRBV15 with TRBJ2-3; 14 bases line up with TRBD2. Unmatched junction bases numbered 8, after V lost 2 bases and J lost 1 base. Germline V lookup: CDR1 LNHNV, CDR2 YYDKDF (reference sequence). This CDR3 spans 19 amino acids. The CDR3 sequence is CATSRIPGLAGAGTDTQYF. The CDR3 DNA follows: TGTGCCACCAGCAGAATACCGGGACTAGCGGGAGCAGGCACAGATACGCAGTATTTT.

This chain's CDR3 is CASSRDSNEKLFF. CDR3 coding DNA: TGTGCCAGCAGCCGGGACAGTAATGAAAAACTGTTTTTT. The chain employs TRBV12-3 or TRBV12-4 and TRBJ1-4; TRBD1 aligns across 7 bases. The CDR3 has 13 amino acids. Unmatched junction bases numbered 2, after V lost 6 bases and J lost 4 bases.

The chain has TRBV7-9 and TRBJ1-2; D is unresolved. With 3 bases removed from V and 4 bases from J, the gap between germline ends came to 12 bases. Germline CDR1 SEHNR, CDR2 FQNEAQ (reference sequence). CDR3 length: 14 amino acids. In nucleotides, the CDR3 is TGTGCCAGCAGCTTCGAGGCCGCTTCCTATGGCTACACCTTC. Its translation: CASSFEAASYGYTF.

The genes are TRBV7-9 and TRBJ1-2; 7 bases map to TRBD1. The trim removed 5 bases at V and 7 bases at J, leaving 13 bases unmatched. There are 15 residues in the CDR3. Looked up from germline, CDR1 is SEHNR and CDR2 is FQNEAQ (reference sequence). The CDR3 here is CASSRGEGGIGGYTF. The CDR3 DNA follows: TGTGCCAGCAGCCGAGGGGAAGGGGGCATAGGTGGCTACACCTTC.

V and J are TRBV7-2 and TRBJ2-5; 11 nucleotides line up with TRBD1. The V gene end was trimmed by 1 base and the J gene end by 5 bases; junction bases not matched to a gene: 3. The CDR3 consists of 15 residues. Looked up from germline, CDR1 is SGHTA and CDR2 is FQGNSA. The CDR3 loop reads CASSLGRTGGETQYF. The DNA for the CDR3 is TGTGCCAGCAGCTTAGGGCGGACAGGGGGCGAGACCCAGTACTTC. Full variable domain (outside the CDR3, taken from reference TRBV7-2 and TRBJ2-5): GAGVSQSPSNKVTEKGKDVELRCDPISGHTALYWYRQSLGQGLEFLIYFQGNSAPDKSGLPSDRFSAERTGGSVSTLTIQRTQQEDSAVYLCASSLGRTGGETQYFGPGTRLLVL.

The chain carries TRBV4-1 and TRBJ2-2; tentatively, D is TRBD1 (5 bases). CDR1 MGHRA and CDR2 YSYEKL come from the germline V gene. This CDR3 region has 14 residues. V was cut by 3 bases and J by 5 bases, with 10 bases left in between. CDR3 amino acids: CASSQAGKTGELFF. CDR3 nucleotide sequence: TGCGCCAGCAGCCAGGCAGGGAAGACCGGGGAGCTGTTTTTT.

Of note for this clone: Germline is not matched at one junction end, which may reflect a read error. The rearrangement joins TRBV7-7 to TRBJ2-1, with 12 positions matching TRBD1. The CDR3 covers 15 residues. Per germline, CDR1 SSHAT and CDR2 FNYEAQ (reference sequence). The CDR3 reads CASSSGTGGIDEQFF. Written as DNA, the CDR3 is TGTGCTAGCAGCTCCGGGACAGGGGGCATCGATGAGCAGTTCTTC.

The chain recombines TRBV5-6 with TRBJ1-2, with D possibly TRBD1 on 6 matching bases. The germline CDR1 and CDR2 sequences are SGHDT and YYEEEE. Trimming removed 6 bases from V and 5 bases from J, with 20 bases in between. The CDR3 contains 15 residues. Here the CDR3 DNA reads TGTGCCAGCACCACCAACAATTTACAGGGTTATGGCTACACCTTC. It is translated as CASTTNNLQGYGYTF.